Listed below are T cell receptor beta chains from one sample, sequenced in a study of blood T cell repertoires in COVID-19. The protocol was immunoSEQ multiplex PCR, while the TCRdb copy is restricted to in-frame clones and leaves out a portion. This sample has 30,000 to 35,000 clones, with roughly four fifths found just once. Sequencing input: peripheral blood. All receptors come from a man in his fifties or sixties with acute or convalescent COVID-19. The CDR3 runs from the conserved cysteine through the conserved F or W. A D gene is named only where the DNA matches it firmly. Clone size is not always given. Where it is, it says once, few, many or a class for expanded clones.

J,size,D,V,CDR3,DNA
TRBJ1-4,NA,TRBD1,TRBV28,CASGKYPGQGVAKLFF,TGTGCCAGCGGTAAATATCCGGGACAGGGAGTCGCGAAACTGTTTTTT
TRBJ2-7,NA,NA,TRBV23-1,CASSHKRTARTYEQYF,TGCGCCAGCAGTCATAAAAGGACAGCGCGTACCTACGAGCAGTACTTC
TRBJ1-2,NA,NA,TRBV9,CASSESLQVSPSSYGYTF,TGTGCCAGCAGCGAGTCTCTTCAGGTGTCTCCCTCCTCCTATGGCTACACCTTC
TRBJ2-5,NA,TRBD1,TRBV5-4,CASSLGGQGFETQYF,TGTGCCAGCAGCTTGGGGGGACAGGGGTTTGAGACCCAGTACTTC
TRBJ2-3,NA,TRBD2,TRBV29-1,CSVTSGSGRDTQYF,TGCAGCGTTACCAGCGGGAGTGGGAGAGATACGCAGTATTTT
TRBJ2-2,NA,TRBD1,TRBV30,CAWSAGQATGELFF,TGTGCCTGGAGTGCCGGACAGGCGACCGGGGAGCTGTTTTTT
TRBJ2-1,NA,NA,TRBV28,CASSPDRSLLGQFF,TGTGCCAGCAGTCCCGACAGATCCCTACTCGGGCAGTTCTTC
TRBJ1-2,NA,NA,TRBV29-1,CSVPTGIYGYTF,TGCAGCGTTCCGACAGGTATCTATGGCTACACCTTC
TRBJ2-1,NA,NA,TRBV7-3,CASSSILEREQFF,TGTGCCAGCAGCTCCATACTAGAGCGTGAGCAGTTCTTC
TRBJ2-1,NA,NA,TRBV19,CASKGEGVTNEQFF,TGTGCCAGTAAGGGAGAGGGGGTTACGAATGAGCAGTTCTTC
TRBJ2-1,NA,NA,TRBV4-2,CASSQADRILDEQFF,TGTGCCAGCAGCCAAGCAGACAGGATTCTGGATGAGCAGTTCTTC
TRBJ2-1,NA,NA,TRBV7-3,CASSPPGRGINEQFF,TGTGCCAGCAGCCCTCCCGGCAGGGGTATCAATGAGCAGTTCTTC
TRBJ1-2,once,TRBD1,TRBV3-1/TRBV3-2,CASSPGTGIGYTF,TGTGCCAGCAGCCCCGGGACAGGGATCGGCTACACCTTC
TRBJ2-3,NA,TRBD1,TRBV27,CASSLTGGFADTQYF,TGTGCCAGCAGTCTGACAGGGGGCTTCGCAGATACGCAGTATTTT
TRBJ2-7,NA,TRBD2,TRBV28,CASSFTQDGAGGGEQYF,TGTGCCAGCAGTTTTACCCAAGACGGAGCGGGAGGAGGGGAGCAGTACTTC
TRBJ2-1,few,TRBD2,TRBV14,CASSQGTSFYNEQFF,TGTGCCAGCAGCCAAGGGACTAGCTTTTACAATGAGCAGTTCTTC
TRBJ2-3,NA,TRBD2,TRBV3-1/TRBV3-2,CASSHEGLAADTQYF,TGTGCCAGCAGCCATGAGGGACTAGCGGCAGATACGCAGTATTTT
TRBJ2-1,NA,NA,TRBV7-6,CASSLDRQYNEQFF,TGTGCCAGCAGCTTAGACAGGCAATACAATGAGCAGTTCTTC
TRBJ1-1,NA,NA,TRBV29-1,CSVVQGNTEAFF,TGCAGCGTTGTTCAGGGGAACACTGAAGCTTTCTTT
TRBJ2-3,NA,NA,TRBV7-3,CASSPVAGSTDTQYF,TGTGCCAGCAGTCCGGTGGCAGGGAGCACAGATACGCAGTATTTT
TRBJ2-1,NA,TRBD2,TRBV7-2,CASSLVRLAVYNEQFF,TGTGCCAGCAGCTTAGTAAGGCTAGCGGTCTACAATGAGCAGTTCTTC
TRBJ1-6,once,TRBD1,TRBV27,CASSPDRGSNSPLHF,TGTGCCAGCAGTCCAGACAGGGGCTCCAATTCACCCCTCCACTTT
TRBJ1-2,few,NA,TRBV12-2,CASRLGTGHINYGYTF,TGTGCAAGTCGCTTAGGGACGGGACACATTAACTATGGCTACACCTTC
TRBJ1-4,NA,TRBD1,TRBV6-1,CASSELAGGIANEKLFF,TGTGCCAGCAGTGAATTGGCAGGGGGCATAGCTAATGAAAAACTGTTTTTT
TRBJ2-3,NA,NA,TRBV7-9,CAVLRTTDTQYF,TGTGCCGTGCTAAGAACCACAGATACGCAGTATTTT
TRBJ1-4,once,TRBD1,TRBV30,CAWSVRAGGVSEKLFF,TGTGCCTGGAGTGTACGGGCAGGGGGTGTATCTGAAAAACTGTTTTTT
TRBJ1-1,NA,NA,TRBV15,CATSPREGIRHTEAFF,TGTGCCACCAGCCCAAGAGAGGGTATCAGACACACTGAAGCTTTCTTT
TRBJ2-4,NA,TRBD1,TRBV2,CASSLGTGSGIQYF,TGTGCCAGCAGCCTCGGGACAGGGTCGGGCATTCAGTACTTC
TRBJ2-2,NA,NA,TRBV9,CASSTPGAGELFF,TGTGCCAGCAGCACCCCGGGAGCCGGGGAGCTGTTTTTT
TRBJ1-3,NA,NA,TRBV13,CASSLDRDIYF,TGTGCCAGCAGCTTAGATCGGGACATATATTTT
TRBJ1-5,NA,TRBD1,TRBV27,CASSLSYTGGFYQPQHF,TGTGCCAGCAGTTTATCTTATACAGGGGGCTTCTATCAGCCCCAGCATTTT
TRBJ1-3,few,NA,TRBV9,CASSNTNSGNTIYF,TGTGCCAGCAGCAATACAAACTCTGGAAACACCATATATTTT
TRBJ2-7,NA,TRBD1,TRBV25-1,CASRRTGLAEQYF,TGTGCCAGCAGACGGACAGGCCTCGCCGAGCAGTACTTC
TRBJ2-3,once,NA,TRBV24-1,CATSTTGTWDTQYF,TGTGCCACCAGTACCACAGGAACTTGGGATACGCAGTATTTT
TRBJ2-7,medium-sized,NA,TRBV21-1,CASSKEWTLSYEQYF,TGTGCCAGCAGCAAAGAGTGGACACTCTCCTACGAGCAGTACTTC
TRBJ1-1,NA,TRBD1,TRBV2,CASSRTGRNTEAFF,TGTGCCAGCAGTAGGACAGGGCGGAACACTGAAGCTTTCTTT
TRBJ2-7,NA,NA,TRBV9,CASSVEEDEQYF,TGTGCCAGCAGCGTAGAGGAGGACGAGCAGTACTTC
TRBJ1-2,NA,TRBD1,TRBV27,CASSWDRVNFRGYTF,TGTGCCAGCAGCTGGGACAGGGTAAACTTCAGGGGCTACACCTTC
TRBJ1-2,NA,TRBD1,TRBV15,CATSRAQGAGSGYTF,TGTGCCACCAGCAGGGCACAGGGGGCAGGGAGTGGCTACACCTTC
TRBJ2-1,NA,TRBD1,TRBV11-2,CASSLVPGGSYNEQFF,TGTGCCAGCAGCTTAGTCCCAGGGGGCTCCTACAATGAGCAGTTCTTC
TRBJ2-7,NA,TRBD2,TRBV19,CASSGPGLGHNNSPYEQYF,TGTGCCAGTAGTGGACCGGGACTAGGACACAATAATTCCCCCTACGAGCAGTACTTC
TRBJ2-6,NA,NA,TRBV5-1,CASSFIVSSGANVLTF,TGCGCCAGCAGCTTCATAGTGAGCTCTGGGGCCAACGTCCTGACTTTC
TRBJ2-7,NA,NA,TRBV13,CASSLGAGWNEQYF,TGTGCCAGCAGCTTAGGGGCAGGTTGGAACGAGCAGTACTTC
TRBJ1-2,NA,TRBD1,TRBV5-1,CASRIAQGADYGYTF,TGCGCCAGCAGGATCGCGCAGGGGGCGGACTATGGCTACACCTTC
TRBJ2-5,NA,NA,TRBV9,CASSEGGVETQYF,TGTGCCAGCAGCGAGGGAGGTGTAGAGACCCAGTACTTC
TRBJ2-7,NA,TRBD1,TRBV6-5,CASSYTRTGGYEQYF,TGTGCCAGCAGTTACACCCGGACAGGGGGATACGAGCAGTACTTC
TRBJ2-5,NA,TRBD2,TRBV2,CASWRGGQETQYF,TGTGCCAGCTGGCGGGGGGGCCAAGAGACCCAGTACTTC
TRBJ2-5,few,NA,TRBV6-1,CASSETGGAGSETQYF,TGTGCCAGCAGTGAAACCGGTGGGGCGGGATCGGAGACCCAGTACTTC
TRBJ2-7,NA,TRBD2,TRBV7-6,CASSISGGEYEQYF,TGTGCCAGCAGCATTAGCGGGGGGGAGTACGAGCAGTACTTC
TRBJ2-7,NA,NA,TRBV3-1/TRBV3-2,CASSQTRQGYEQYF,TGTGCCAGCAGCCAAACCCGACAAGGCTACGAGCAGTACTTC
TRBJ2-5,NA,NA,TRBV5-6,CASSRQQETQYF,TGTGCCAGCAGCCGACAGCAAGAGACCCAGTACTTC
TRBJ2-3,NA,TRBD2,TRBV4-2,CASSQGVAGGTDTQYF,TGTGCCAGCAGCCAAGGAGTAGCGGGAGGGACAGATACGCAGTATTTT
TRBJ2-2,NA,TRBD1,TRBV5-6,CASSQRDRQNTGELFF,TGTGCCAGCAGCCAAAGGGACAGGCAAAACACCGGGGAGCTGTTTTTT
TRBJ1-2,NA,TRBD1,TRBV2,CAKRQGFNYGYTF,TGTGCCAAAAGACAGGGCTTTAATTATGGCTACACCTTC
TRBJ1-1,few,NA,TRBV11-2,CASSLDPGHFTEAFF,TGTGCCAGCAGCTTAGATCCGGGACATTTCACTGAAGCTTTCTTT